This T cell receptor beta chain originates from a study of PD-L1 blockade in urothelial cancer. Study-wide background: Bladder-origin urothelial cancer in males described about 85% of the roughly 29 patients.

Every PCR received spiked-in synthetic TCR analog templates. Assay: immunoSEQ multiplex PCR; the TCRdb copy retains only in-frame clones and omits some. The profile shows 70,000 to 85,000 clones, 85% to 90% of them singletons. CDR1 is SGHRS and CDR2 is YFSETQ in the germline V gene. The V and J ends lost 4 bases and 0 bases, in that order; junction bases with no gene match: 8. This CDR3 region has 16 residues. This sample's time point: pretreatment peripheral blood. The chain has TRBV5-1 and TRBJ2-3; TRBD1 aligns across 7 bases. The receptor comes from a man in his 70s with urothelial cancer. This sample comprised PBMCs, obtained around atezolizumab (anti-PD-L1) treatment. For the CDR3, the DNA is TGCGCCAGCAGCCAGTGGGACAGCCAAAGCACAGATACGCAGTATTTT. Translating it yields CASSQWDSQSTDTQYF.